Here is one TCR delta chain with its context. Antigen specificity is unknown. It differs at one base from a far larger clone, so likely a read error. This same CDR3 is encoded by further DNA sequences in the sample. This sample stems from a study of γδ T cells in repeated Plasmodium falciparum infection. Study as a whole: Malaria-naive adults were infected with P. falciparum NF54 four times over roughly 590 days.

TRG and TRD sequences were obtained from every sorted gammadelta sample. TCRdb fed the multiplex PCR reads into CATT to redo clone calling. The table has around 46,000 delta-chain clones, roughly 1.9% seen once. The CDR3 has 22 amino acids. The germline V gene encodes CDR1 TSWWSYY and CDR2 QGS. Bulk repertoires came from Vgamma9/Vdelta2+ or Vdelta2-negative gammadelta T cells flow-sorted from PBMC. Study-level results: Repeated controlled infections reportedly drove waves of new clonotype selection in Vdelta2-negative, mostly Vdelta1+, gammadelta repertoires. Compared with Australian children, Malian Vdelta2-negative repertoires seemed more clonal, less diverse, less shared.

The chain combines TRDV1 with TRDJ1; TRDD2 aligns across 9 bases. TCRdb carries no J gene annotation; the J gene was assigned here by matching the DNA with germline. This receptor was identified in a pool of human donors (malaria-infected and uninfected, not separated). The sample consisted of gamma-delta T cells from blood. In DNA form, the CDR3 reads TGTGCTCTCGGGGAACTGCATACCACCCGCCTTCCTACTTTCAGTTTTACCGATAAACTCATCTTT. Amino acid sequence: CALGELHTTRLPTFSFTDKLIF.